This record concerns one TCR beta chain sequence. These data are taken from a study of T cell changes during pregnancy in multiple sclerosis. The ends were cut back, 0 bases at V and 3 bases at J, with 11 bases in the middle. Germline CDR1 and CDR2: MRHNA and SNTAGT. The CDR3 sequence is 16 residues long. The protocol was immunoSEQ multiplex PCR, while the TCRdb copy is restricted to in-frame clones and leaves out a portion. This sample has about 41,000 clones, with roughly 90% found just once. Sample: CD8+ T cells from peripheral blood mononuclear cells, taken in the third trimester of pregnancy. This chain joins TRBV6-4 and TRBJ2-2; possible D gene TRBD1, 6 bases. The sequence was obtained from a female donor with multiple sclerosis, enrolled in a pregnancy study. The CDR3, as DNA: TGTGCCAGCAGTGACTCGCCCACAGGGCACACCGGGGAGCTGTTTTTT. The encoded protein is CASSDSPTGHTGELFF.